Listed below are T cell receptor beta chains from one sample, sequenced in a study of PD-1 blockade in classical Hodgkin lymphoma. Generated by immunoSEQ multiplex PCR, the TCRdb table keeps only in-frame clones and is missing some. The data show 55,000 to 80,000 clones, about 93% seen once. The specimen was peripheral blood mononuclear cells (PBMCs), collected at baseline. Receptors originate from a human donor with classical Hodgkin lymphoma. Both conserved end residues are part of each CDR3. D genes are given only for firm matches. Size is omitted from some rows. Given values are once, few, many or a class for expanded clones.

len,d_gene,v_gene,abundance,j_gene,CDR3nt,CDR3aa
10,NA,TRBV7-9,NA,TRBJ2-7,TGTGCCAGCAGCCCAGTACAGCAGTACTTC,CASSPVQQYF
16,NA,TRBV19,once,TRBJ2-1,TGTGCCAGTAGTATAGCCGGGTCGAGGTGGGACAATGAGCAGTTCTTC,CASSIAGSRWDNEQFF
14,NA,TRBV18,NA,TRBJ2-7,TGTGCCAGCTCACCCCGGGCCCTCTCCTACGAGCAGTACTTC,CASSPRALSYEQYF
14,TRBD1,TRBV10-3,NA,TRBJ1-2,TGTGCCATACAACCCGGGACAGGAGACCACGGCTACACCTTC,CAIQPGTGDHGYTF
15,TRBD1,TRBV9,NA,TRBJ1-6,TGTGCCAGCAGCCAAACAACAGGGGATGGTTCACCCCTCCACTTT,CASSQTTGDGSPLHF
13,NA,TRBV19,NA,TRBJ1-3,TGTGCCAGTAAGGTACCTTCTGGAAACACCATATATTTT,CASKVPSGNTIYF
14,TRBD2,TRBV7-9,NA,TRBJ2-7,TGTGCCAGCAGCTGGGGACTAGCTAGCCACGAGCAGTACTTC,CASSWGLASHEQYF
17,NA,TRBV6-1,NA,TRBJ1-4,TGTGCCAGCAGTGAGGGTCAGGGGATGGGGGCTAATGAAAAACTGTTTTTT,CASSEGQGMGANEKLFF
16,NA,TRBV2,NA,TRBJ2-1,TGTGCCAGCAGCGCCGCCCCCCCGGGGGCCGGCAATGAGCAGTTCTTC,CASSAAPPGAGNEQFF
15,NA,TRBV5-1,NA,TRBJ2-3,TGCGCCAGCAGCTTGGCCGGGGATCCCACAGATACGCAGTATTTT,CASSLAGDPTDTQYF
14,NA,TRBV18,NA,TRBJ1-5,TGTGCCAGCCACCAGGGGATGAGCAATCAGCCCCAGCATTTT,CASHQGMSNQPQHF
11,NA,TRBV5-1,once,TRBJ2-1,TGCGCCAGCAGCTTTAGTAATGAGCAGTTCTTC,CASSFSNEQFF
15,TRBD1,TRBV7-3,once,TRBJ1-2,TGTGCCAGCAGCTCTTCTCAGGGACAGACCTATGGCTACACCTTC,CASSSSQGQTYGYTF
15,TRBD1,TRBV15,NA,TRBJ2-7,TGTGCCACCAGCAGAGTTCCGGACAGGGGGCGGGAGCAGTACTTC,CATSRVPDRGREQYF
13,NA,TRBV6-5,few,TRBJ1-6,TGTGCCAGCAGTTCCCGGTCGGATTCACCCCTCCACTTT,CASSSRSDSPLHF
14,TRBD1,TRBV7-9,NA,TRBJ2-1,TGTGCCAGCAGCTTAGCGGACAGGGGGCAAGGGCAGTTCTTC,CASSLADRGQGQFF
14,TRBD2,TRBV4-2,once,TRBJ2-5,TGTGCCAGCAGCCAAGATAGCGGGCAAGAGACCCAGTACTTC,CASSQDSGQETQYF
18,NA,TRBV27,once,TRBJ1-2,TGTGCCAGCAGTCCCCCCGTGAGGCTGGTCAGCGTTAACTATGGCTACACCTTC,CASSPPVRLVSVNYGYTF
14,NA,TRBV13,NA,TRBJ1-1,TGTGCCAGCAGCTTAGGCGTGGGCTCGACTGAAGCTTTCTTT,CASSLGVGSTEAFF
16,TRBD2,TRBV5-4,NA,TRBJ2-7,TGTGCCAGCAGCCGGGATGAGGCGGGAGAGGCCTACGAGCAGTACTTC,CASSRDEAGEAYEQYF
13,NA,TRBV30,NA,TRBJ1-4,TGTGCCTGGAAACAGGGCTGGAATGAAAAACTGTTTTTT,CAWKQGWNEKLFF
13,NA,TRBV27,NA,TRBJ2-7,TGTGCCAGCAGTCGGGGGTCTTCCTACGAGCAGTACTTC,CASSRGSSYEQYF
16,NA,TRBV4-3,NA,TRBJ2-2,TGCGCCAGCAGCCAAGATTATAGCGGGAACACCGGGGAGCTGTTTTTT,CASSQDYSGNTGELFF
14,TRBD1,TRBV6-5,NA,TRBJ2-7,TGTGCCAGCAGTTCCGGGACAGGGGGCTACGAGCAGTACTTC,CASSSGTGGYEQYF
15,TRBD1,TRBV27,NA,TRBJ1-5,TGTGCCAGCAGTTTAGGCGGGACAGGGTTTCAGCCCCAGCATTTT,CASSLGGTGFQPQHF
14,NA,TRBV5-4,NA,TRBJ1-4,TGTGCCAGCAGCTTTGGGACATCCGATGAAAAACTGTTTTTT,CASSFGTSDEKLFF
13,NA,TRBV6-4,NA,TRBJ1-3,TGCTTCGGGGGGCCAGGCCCTGGAAACACCATATATTTT,CFGGPGPGNTIYF
15,NA,TRBV6-6,once,TRBJ2-1,TGTGCCAGCAGTTACTCTGGGAGTACCTACAATGAGCAGTTCTTC,CASSYSGSTYNEQFF
13,NA,TRBV6-1,NA,TRBJ2-7,TGTGCCAGCAGTGATGGCGGGACCTACGAGCAGTACTTC,CASSDGGTYEQYF
19,TRBD1,TRBV10-3,once,TRBJ2-3,TGTGCCATCAGTGAGCAGGACAGGGGGCGGGGGATTAGCACAGATACGCAGTATTTT,CAISEQDRGRGISTDTQYF
15,TRBD1,TRBV11-3,NA,TRBJ2-2,TGTGCCAGCAGCAAAGGACAGGGGGCGACCGGGGAGCTGTTTTTT,CASSKGQGATGELFF
12,NA,TRBV30,NA,TRBJ2-5,TGTGCCTGGAGAGTGATCGGGCAGACCCAGTACTTC,CAWRVIGQTQYF
14,NA,TRBV19,NA,TRBJ2-7,TGTGCCAGTAGTATAGCGGGCCAAATGAACGAGCAGTACTTC,CASSIAGQMNEQYF
17,TRBD1,TRBV5-8,NA,TRBJ1-2,TGTGCCAGCAGCCACAGACAGGGTAGTCTTTTGGACTATGGCTACACCTTC,CASSHRQGSLLDYGYTF
14,TRBD1,TRBV6-6,NA,TRBJ1-6,TGTGCCAGCAGTTACGAACAGGGGACGTCACCCCTCCACTTT,CASSYEQGTSPLHF
15,NA,TRBV28,once,TRBJ2-2,TGTGCCAGCAGCCAAGACCCTGCGAACACCGGGGAGCTGTTTTTT,CASSQDPANTGELFF
16,TRBD1,TRBV19,once,TRBJ1-1,TGTGCCCGGACGAGACAGGGGAGGGACCGGGGCACTGAAGCTTTCTTT,CARTRQGRDRGTEAFF
14,TRBD1,TRBV15,NA,TRBJ1-2,TGTGCCACCAGCAGCGGCAAGGGACAGGGAGACTACACCTTC,CATSSGKGQGDYTF
13,TRBD2,TRBV9,NA,TRBJ2-7,TGTGCCAGCTCCCGGGGAGGGGACGGCGAGCAGTACTTC,CASSRGGDGEQYF